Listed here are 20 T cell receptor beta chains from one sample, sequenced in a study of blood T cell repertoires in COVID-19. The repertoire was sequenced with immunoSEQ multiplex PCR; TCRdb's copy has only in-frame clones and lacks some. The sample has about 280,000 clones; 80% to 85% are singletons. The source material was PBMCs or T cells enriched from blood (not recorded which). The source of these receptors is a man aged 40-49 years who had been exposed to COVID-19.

CDR3: CASSQGLGGLPYEQYF. DNA for the CDR3: TGTGCCAGCAGCCAAGGTCTCGGGGGACTACCCTACGAGCAGTACTTC. The chain combines TRBV3-1 (or the pseudogene TRBV3-2) with TRBJ2-7, with 7 bases identical to TRBD2. Trimming at V came to 1 base and at J to 2 bases, leaving 8 bases not matched to a gene. Germline loops: CDR1 LGHDT, CDR2 YNNKEL (reference sequence). There are 16 residues in the CDR3.

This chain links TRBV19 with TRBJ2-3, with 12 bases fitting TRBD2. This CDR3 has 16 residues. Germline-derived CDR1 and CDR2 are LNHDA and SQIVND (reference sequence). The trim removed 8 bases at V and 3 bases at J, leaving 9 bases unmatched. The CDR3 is CASGALAGGRTDTQYF. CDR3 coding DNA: TGTGCCAGTGGTGCCCTAGCGGGAGGGCGGACAGATACGCAGTATTTT.

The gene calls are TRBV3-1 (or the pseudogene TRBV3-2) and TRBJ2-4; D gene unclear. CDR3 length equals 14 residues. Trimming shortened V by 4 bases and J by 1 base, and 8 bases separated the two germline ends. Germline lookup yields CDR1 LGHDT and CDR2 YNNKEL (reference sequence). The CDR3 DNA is TGTGCCAGCAGCCTCCCCGGGGCCAAAAACATTCAGTACTTC. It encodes CASSLPGAKNIQYF.

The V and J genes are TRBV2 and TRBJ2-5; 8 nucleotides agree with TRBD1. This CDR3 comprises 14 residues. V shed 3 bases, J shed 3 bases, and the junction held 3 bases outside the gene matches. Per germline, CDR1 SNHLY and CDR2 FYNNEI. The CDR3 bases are TGTGCCAGCAGTGAGGGGACAGGAAAAGAGACCCAGTACTTC. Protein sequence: CASSEGTGKETQYF. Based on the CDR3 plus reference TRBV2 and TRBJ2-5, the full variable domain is EPEVTQTPSHQVTQMGQEVILRCVPISNHLYFYWYRQILGQKVEFLVSFYNNEISEKSEIFDDQFSVERPDGSNFTLKIRSTKLEDSAMYFCASSEGTGKETQYFGPGTRLLVL.

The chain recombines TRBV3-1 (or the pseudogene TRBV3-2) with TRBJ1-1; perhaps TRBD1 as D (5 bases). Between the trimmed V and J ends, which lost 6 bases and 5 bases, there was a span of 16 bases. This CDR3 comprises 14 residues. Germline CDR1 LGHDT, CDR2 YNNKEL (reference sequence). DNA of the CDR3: TGTGCCAGCAGATGGGGAGGGGTCGATACTGAAGCTTTCTTT. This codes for CASRWGGVDTEAFF.

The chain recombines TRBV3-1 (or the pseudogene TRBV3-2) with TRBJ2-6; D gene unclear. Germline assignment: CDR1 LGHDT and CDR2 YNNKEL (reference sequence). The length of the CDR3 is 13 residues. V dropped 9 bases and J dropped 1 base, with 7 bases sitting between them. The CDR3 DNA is TGTGCCAGTCAAATTTCTGGGGCCAACGTCCTGACTTTC. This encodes CASQISGANVLTF.

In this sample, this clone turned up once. CDR3 protein: CASSHGTSGGYLTDTQYF. The CDR3 nucleotides are TGCGCCAGCAGTCACGGGACTAGCGGGGGATACCTCACAGATACGCAGTATTTT. This chain joins TRBV23-1 and TRBJ2-3; 14 bases align to TRBD2. TRBV23-1 is an open reading frame whose function is uncertain. This CDR3 is 18 amino acids long. The junction had 7 bases not matched to a gene; V was cut back by 3 bases and J by 2 bases.

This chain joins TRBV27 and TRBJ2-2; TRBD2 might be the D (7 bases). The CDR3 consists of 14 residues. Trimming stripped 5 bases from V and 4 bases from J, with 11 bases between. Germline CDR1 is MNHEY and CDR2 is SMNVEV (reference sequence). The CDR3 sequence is CASSRGGTTGELFF. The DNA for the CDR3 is TGTGCCAGCAGTAGGGGGGGGACCACCGGGGAGCTGTTTTTT.

CDR3 DNA: TGCGCCAGCAGGGTTATGGGCGCCTACGAGCAGTACTTC. This translates into CASRVMGAYEQYF. This rearrangement joins TRBV5-1 to TRBJ2-7; D uncertain. Germline V lookup: CDR1 SGHRS, CDR2 YFSETQ. V was shortened by 5 bases and J by 2 bases, with 11 bases between the two germline ends. The CDR3 has 13 amino acids.

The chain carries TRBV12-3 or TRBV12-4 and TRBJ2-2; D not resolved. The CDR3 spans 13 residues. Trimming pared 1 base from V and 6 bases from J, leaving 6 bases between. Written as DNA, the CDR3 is TGTGCCAGCAGTTTAGTCTCTGCCGGGGAGCTGTTTTTT. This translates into CASSLVSAGELFF.

The CDR3 loop is CASSLVRGSTDTQYF. CDR3 DNA: TGCGCCAGCAGCTTGGTAAGAGGGAGCACAGATACGCAGTATTTT. This chain uses TRBV5-1 with TRBJ2-3; tentatively, D is TRBD2 (5 bases). Trimming removed 0 bases at V and 0 bases at J, with 8 bases between. The length of the CDR3 is 15 residues. Germline CDR1 is SGHRS and CDR2 is YFSETQ.

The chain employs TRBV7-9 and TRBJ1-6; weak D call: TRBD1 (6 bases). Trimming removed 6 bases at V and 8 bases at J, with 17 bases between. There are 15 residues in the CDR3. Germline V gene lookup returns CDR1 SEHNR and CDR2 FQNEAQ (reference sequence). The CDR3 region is CASSSYRDWDSPLHF. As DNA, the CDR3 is TGTGCCAGCAGTTCCTACAGGGATTGGGATTCACCCCTCCACTTT. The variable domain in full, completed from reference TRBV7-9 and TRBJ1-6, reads DTGVSQNPRHKITKRGQNVTFRCDPISEHNRLYWYRQTLGQGPEFLTYFQNEAQLEKSRLLSDRFSAERPKGSFSTLEIQRTEQGDSAMYLCASSSYRDWDSPLHFGNGTRLTVT.

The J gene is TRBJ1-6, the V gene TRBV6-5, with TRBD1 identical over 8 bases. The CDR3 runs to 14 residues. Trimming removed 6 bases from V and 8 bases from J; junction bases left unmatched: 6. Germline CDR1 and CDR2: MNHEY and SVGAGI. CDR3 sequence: CASSPQGGDSPLHF. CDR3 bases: TGTGCCAGCAGCCCACAGGGGGGGGATTCACCCCTCCACTTT.

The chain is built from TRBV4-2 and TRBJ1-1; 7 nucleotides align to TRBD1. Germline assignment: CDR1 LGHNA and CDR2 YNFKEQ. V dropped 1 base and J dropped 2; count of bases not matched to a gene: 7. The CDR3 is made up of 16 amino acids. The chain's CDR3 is CASSQGGGRGNTEAFF. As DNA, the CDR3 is TGTGCCAGCAGCCAAGGAGGGGGCCGGGGCAACACTGAAGCTTTCTTT.

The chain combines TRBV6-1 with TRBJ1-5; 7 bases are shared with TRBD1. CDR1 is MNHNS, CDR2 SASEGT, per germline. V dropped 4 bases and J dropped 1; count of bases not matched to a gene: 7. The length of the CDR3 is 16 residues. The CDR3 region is CASSGRLGQSNQPQHF. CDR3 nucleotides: TGTGCCAGCAGTGGGCGATTGGGACAGAGCAATCAGCCCCAGCATTTT.

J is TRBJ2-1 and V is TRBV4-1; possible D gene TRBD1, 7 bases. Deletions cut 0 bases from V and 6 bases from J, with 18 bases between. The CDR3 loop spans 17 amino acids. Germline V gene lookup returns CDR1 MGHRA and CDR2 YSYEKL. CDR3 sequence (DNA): TGCGCCAGCAGCCAAGAAGGTGGGGGGACAGACTTCAATGAGCAGTTCTTC. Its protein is CASSQEGGGTDFNEQFF.

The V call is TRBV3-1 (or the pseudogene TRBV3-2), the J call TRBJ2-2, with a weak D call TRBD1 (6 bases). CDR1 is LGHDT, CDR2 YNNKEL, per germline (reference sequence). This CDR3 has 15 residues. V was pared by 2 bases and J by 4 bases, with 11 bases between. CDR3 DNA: TGTGCCAGCAGCCAAAGGCACAGGGCCACCGGGGAGCTGTTTTTT. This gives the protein CASSQRHRATGELFF.

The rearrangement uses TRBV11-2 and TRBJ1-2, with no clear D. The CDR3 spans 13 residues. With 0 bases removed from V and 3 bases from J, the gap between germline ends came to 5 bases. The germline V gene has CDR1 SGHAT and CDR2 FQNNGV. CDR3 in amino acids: CASSLEEYYGYTF. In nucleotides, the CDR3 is TGTGCCAGCAGCTTAGAGGAGTACTATGGCTACACCTTC.

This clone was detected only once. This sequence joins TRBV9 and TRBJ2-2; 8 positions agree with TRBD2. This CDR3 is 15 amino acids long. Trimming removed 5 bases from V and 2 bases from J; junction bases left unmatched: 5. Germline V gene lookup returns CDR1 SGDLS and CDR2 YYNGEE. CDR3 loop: CASRGGRTNTGELFF. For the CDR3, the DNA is TGTGCCAGCAGGGGCGGGAGGACAAACACCGGGGAGCTGTTTTTT.

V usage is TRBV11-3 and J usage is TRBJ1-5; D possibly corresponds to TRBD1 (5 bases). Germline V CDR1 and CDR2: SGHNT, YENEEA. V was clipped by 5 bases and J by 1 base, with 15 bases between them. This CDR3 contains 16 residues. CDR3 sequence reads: CASSPPREVSNQPQHF. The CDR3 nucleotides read TGTGCCAGCAGCCCTCCCAGGGAAGTGAGCAATCAGCCCCAGCATTTT. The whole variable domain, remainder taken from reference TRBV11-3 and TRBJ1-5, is EAGVVQSPRYKIIEKKQPVAFWCNPISGHNTLYWYLQNLGQGPELLIRYENEEAVDDSQLPKDRFSAERLKGVDSTLKIQPAELGDSAVYLCASSPPREVSNQPQHFGDGTRLSIL.